This TCR beta chain was recovered during a study of radiation and T cells in renal cell carcinoma. Time point reported: blood 2 weeks post-SBRT. Specified treatment: 15 Gy SBRT to primary tumor, nephrectomy 4 weeks later. This clone was observed a handful of times. The antigen is unknown. Within the sample, other DNA sequences also encode this same CDR3. Some clones are missing from TCRdb's copy, which holds only in-frame ones; the method was immunoSEQ multiplex PCR. The sample has 160,000 or so clones; 87% are singletons. Study results and limitations: In blood, top tumor clones expanded by 2 weeks, shrinking by 4.

The sample was blood, taken from a patient whose treatment included radiotherapy and nephrectomy. The TCR was taken from a woman aged 45-59 years with renal cell carcinoma.

CDR3 sequence reads: CASSPGQNTEAFF. For the CDR3, the DNA is TGTGCCAGCTCACCCGGACAGAACACTGAAGCTTTCTTT. The chain couples TRBV18 to TRBJ1-1; tentative D call: TRBD1 (5 bases). CDR1 is KGHSH and CDR2 is LQKENI in the germline V gene. The CDR3 runs to 13 residues. V lost 3 bases, J lost 1 base, and 6 bases lay in between.